This paragraph reports one TCR beta chain. Its antigen is currently unknown. The sample belongs to a study of T cell responses to AZD1222 COVID-19 vaccine. On the study more broadly: Pooled samples include second doses given at about 4 or 12 weeks.

Study observations and caveats: Across spike, vaccine-associated CD4 TCRs were found, dominant at 160-218 and 743-854. In all cases, repertoires were sampled only after the peak T cell response.

Generated by immunoSEQ multiplex PCR, the TCRdb table keeps only in-frame clones and is missing some. The table shows 55,000 to 75,000 clones, with about 90% occurring only once. The CDR3 is 13 residues long. V lost 6 bases, J lost 4 bases, and 5 bases stayed unmatched. Germline lookup yields CDR1 SGHDN and CDR2 FVKESK. The chain uses TRBV14 and TRBJ1-2, with 7 bases identical to TRBD1. The specimen was peripheral blood, collected on day 0 of AZD1222 vaccination. The sequence was obtained from an adult in good health. The CDR3 nucleotides read TGTGCCAGCAGACGACAGGGTAGCTATGGCTACACCTTC. It translates to CASRRQGSYGYTF.